The entry that follows covers one T cell receptor beta chain sequence. These data originate in a study of CD8 T cells in Susac syndrome. Reverse transcription of roughly 0.45 to 1 ug RNA was performed with random hexamers. TCRdb called the immunoSEQ multiplex PCR reads again in MiXCR, with one record for every CDR3 protein. This table has some 65,000 distinct CDR3 sequences, around 96% appearing once. The sequence came from a human donor with multiple sclerosis. The sample consisted of CD8+ T cells from PBMCs.

In DNA form, the CDR3 reads TGCAGCGTTGAAAGGGTCAACTCTGGAAACACCATATATTTT. Translated: CSVERVNSGNTIYF. This chain connects TRBV29-1 to TRBJ1-3; D remains unclear. The length of the CDR3 is 14 residues. Trimming removed 2 bases at V and 0 bases at J, with 8 bases between. CDR1 is SQVTM, CDR2 ANQGSEA, per germline. Filled out from reference TRBV29-1 and TRBJ1-3, the complete variable domain reads SAVISQKPSRDICQRGTSLTIQCQVDSQVTMMFWYRQQPGQSLTLIATANQGSEATYESGFVIDKFPISRPNLTFSTLTVSNMSPEDSSIYLCSVERVNSGNTIYFGEGSWLTVV.